A selection of T cell receptor beta chains follows, all from one sample in a study of blood T cell repertoires in COVID-19. Assay used: immunoSEQ multiplex PCR; TCRdb lists only in-frame clones, some missing. The repertoire includes about 130,000 clones, 86% of them detected once, and under 2.5% sits in the top ten. The sequenced sample was PBMCs or T cells enriched from blood (not recorded which). The receptors derive from a woman between 50 and 59 years old who had recovered from COVID-19. Both conserved end residues are part of each CDR3. Each record gives: J gene, V gene, D gene, clone size, CDR3 DNA, CDR3 protein. The D gene is left open where the match is weak. Only some rows state a clone size, as once, few, many or a class for expanded clones.

>TRBJ2-7|TRBV10-3|TRBD2|once
TGTGCCATCAGTGAGGGGGGAGGGCCGCCCTACGAGCAGTACTTC
CAISEGGGPPYEQYF
>TRBJ1-6|TRBV7-2|TRBD1|-
TGTGCCAGCAGCTTAGGCGGGACAGGGGGATCACCCCTCCACTTT
CASSLGGTGGSPLHF
>TRBJ2-7|TRBV12-3/TRBV12-4|-|once
TGTGCCAGCAGTTTACTACAGTCCTACGAGCAGTACTTC
CASSLLQSYEQYF
>TRBJ1-1|TRBV11-3|TRBD1|-
TGTGCCAGCAGCCTCGGGACAGACACTGAAGCTTTCTTT
CASSLGTDTEAFF
>TRBJ2-5|TRBV19|-|-
TGTGCCAGTAGTATAGAGAGTCAGGGGCAAGAGACCCAGTACTTC
CASSIESQGQETQYF
>TRBJ2-1|TRBV5-1|TRBD1|-
TGCGCCAGCGCCGGGACAGGGGGCTTCAATGAGCAGTTCTTC
CASAGTGGFNEQFF
>TRBJ2-3|TRBV4-3|TRBD2|once
TGCGCCAGCAGCCACGGACTAGCGGGGGTCACAGATACGCAGTATTTT
CASSHGLAGVTDTQYF
>TRBJ2-3|TRBV10-3|-|once
TGTGCCGCCCGGTCTGGTACGCAGTATTTT
CAARSGTQYF
>TRBJ2-3|TRBV19|TRBD1|-
TGTGCCAGTAGTATTAAAAGGGACAGAGAACCAGATACGCAGTATTTT
CASSIKRDREPDTQYF
>TRBJ2-3|TRBV7-3|-|-
TGTGCCAGCAGCTTAATAGGGGGGGAGACAGATACGCAGTATTTT
CASSLIGGETDTQYF
>TRBJ1-6|TRBV4-1|TRBD1|-
TGCGCCAGCAGCCAAGTGGGGGGACAGTCTCTCTCCTATAATTCACCCCTCCACTTT
CASSQVGGQSLSYNSPLHF
>TRBJ2-7|TRBV15|-|-
TGTGCCACCAGCGGGACACCAGTGTCCGAGCAGTACTTC
CATSGTPVSEQYF
>TRBJ2-2|TRBV4-1|-|-
TGCGCCAGCAGCCAAACGACTAGGAACACCGGGGAGCTGTTTTTT
CASSQTTRNTGELFF
>TRBJ2-5|TRBV6-4|-|-
TGTGCCAGCAGTGCCACAGAGAACCAAGAGACCCAGTACTTC
CASSATENQETQYF
>TRBJ2-5|TRBV10-3|-|-
TGTGCCATCAGTGGGGCAGCCCAGTACCAAGAGACCCAGTACTTC
CAISGAAQYQETQYF
>TRBJ1-2|TRBV29-1|-|-
TGCAGCGTTGAGATGGCAGATAATGGCTACACCTTC
CSVEMADNGYTF
>TRBJ1-6|TRBV10-3|TRBD1|once
TGTGCCATCAGTGACGACAGGGGGAAGAATTCACCCCTCCACTTT
CAISDDRGKNSPLHF
>TRBJ2-2|TRBV14|TRBD1|-
TGTGCCAGCAGCCAGGGGACAGGGTTTAACGGGGAGCTGTTTTTT
CASSQGTGFNGELFF
>TRBJ2-1|TRBV7-3|TRBD1|-
TGTGCCAGCAGCTCCACAGGGGGCGCCCCGTTCTTC
CASSSTGGAPFF
>TRBJ2-3|TRBV10-3|-|-
TGTGCCATCAGTGGGCCCAGGGAATCGGATACGCAGTATTTT
CAISGPRESDTQYF
>TRBJ2-3|TRBV2|-|-
TGTGCCAGCAGTGACCGGACTAGCACAGATACGCAGTATTTT
CASSDRTSTDTQYF
>TRBJ1-5|TRBV4-1|-|-
TGCGCCAGCAGCCTTGAAACCCAAGCGAATCAGCCCCAGCATTTT
CASSLETQANQPQHF
>TRBJ2-5|TRBV7-2|-|-
TGTGCCAGCAGCTTAGTACTTGGATTCGGGGAGACCCAGTACTTC
CASSLVLGFGETQYF
>TRBJ2-1|TRBV24-1|-|-
TGTGCCACCAGTGATACGAGTGGGCCAAACTCCTACAATGAGCAGTTCTTC
CATSDTSGPNSYNEQFF
>TRBJ1-4|TRBV3-1/TRBV3-2|-|-
TGTGCCAGCAGCCAAGAAGTGGGAGACCGAGAAAAACTGTTTTTT
CASSQEVGDREKLFF
>TRBJ1-6|TRBV4-2|-|-
TGTGCCAGCAGCCCCCGGGAGGCAGAAAATTCACCCCTCCACTTT
CASSPREAENSPLHF
>TRBJ1-2|TRBV4-1|TRBD1|-
TGCGCCAGCAGCCAGCGACAGGGAGGCAATGGCTACACCTTC
CASSQRQGGNGYTF
>TRBJ1-1|TRBV6-5|-|-
TGTGCCAGCAGTTACTACGGACAGAGGAACACTGAAGCTTTCTTT
CASSYYGQRNTEAFF
>TRBJ2-7|TRBV6-2/TRBV6-3|-|-
TGTGCCAGCAGTACCGAGTACGAGCAGTACTTC
CASSTEYEQYF
>TRBJ2-5|TRBV19|-|-
TGTGCCAGTAGTAGCGGGACAGTCCAAGAGACCCAGTACTTC
CASSSGTVQETQYF
>TRBJ2-3|TRBV4-2|-|-
TGTGCCAGCAGCCAGGGGCCGGCCGCGCAGTATTTT
CASSQGPAAQYF
>TRBJ2-5|TRBV18|-|-
TGTGCCAGCTCACCTTTAACAGTCCAAGAGACCCAGTACTTC
CASSPLTVQETQYF
>TRBJ2-7|TRBV6-5|-|-
TGTGCCAGCAGCGGGAGACAGGGCAACGAGCAGTACTTC
CASSGRQGNEQYF
>TRBJ2-7|TRBV5-1|TRBD1|-
TGCGCCAGCAGCCAATCAGGACAGGGGGCTAACGAGCAGTACTTC
CASSQSGQGANEQYF
>TRBJ2-5|TRBV4-1|-|-
TGCGCCAGCAGCCAATGGAGACAAGAGACCCAGTACTTC
CASSQWRQETQYF
>TRBJ2-2|TRBV24-1|TRBD1|few
TGTGCCACCAGTGATCCGGGACAGGGGGCCGGGACCGGGGAGCTGTTTTTT
CATSDPGQGAGTGELFF
>TRBJ2-7|TRBV4-3|TRBD1|-
TGCGCCAGCAGCCATGACAGACAGGGTCCGTACGAGCAGTACTTC
CASSHDRQGPYEQYF
>TRBJ2-1|TRBV11-2|TRBD1|few
TGTGCCAGCAGCCTACTTGGACAGGGACGGAATGAGCAGTTCTTC
CASSLLGQGRNEQFF
>TRBJ2-2|TRBV5-6|-|-
TGTGCCACCGACTACCACGAGGGGGCCGGGGAGCTGTTTTTT
CATDYHEGAGELFF
>TRBJ2-7|TRBV15|TRBD1|-
TGTGCCACCAGTCTGGGGACAGGGGTTGGGGAGCAGTACTTC
CATSLGTGVGEQYF
>TRBJ1-1|TRBV14|TRBD1|-
TGTGCCAGCAGCCCGAGACAGGGGGGGAACACTGAAGCTTTCTTT
CASSPRQGGNTEAFF
>TRBJ2-7|TRBV2|-|-
TGTGCCAGCAGTGAAACCGACAGCACCTACGAGCAGTACTTC
CASSETDSTYEQYF
>TRBJ2-7|TRBV13|-|-
TGTGCCAGCAGCCTCCGGGACTCTGACTACGAGCAGTACTTC
CASSLRDSDYEQYF
>TRBJ2-1|TRBV27|TRBD2|-
TGTGCCAGCAGTTTTTTTCCCACGGCTAGCGGCCACAATGAGCAGTTCTTC
CASSFFPTASGHNEQFF
>TRBJ2-5|TRBV5-1|-|once
TGCGCCAGCAGCTTGGCCCCGGGACATCGAGGGGTGTTACAAGAGACCCAGTACTTC
CASSLAPGHRGVLQETQYF
>TRBJ1-1|TRBV19|-|-
TGTGCCAGTAGTATCTCGGCGGGTGAAGCTTTCTTT
CASSISAGEAFF
>TRBJ1-1|TRBV7-2|-|-
TGTGCCAGCAGCGGCCCTTCAGGGGACACTGAAGCTTTCTTT
CASSGPSGDTEAFF
>TRBJ1-1|TRBV6-6|-|-
TGTGCCAGTAGCAACGGGGGGGCGCGGACTGAAGCTTTCTTT
CASSNGGARTEAFF
>TRBJ2-1|TRBV7-6|TRBD2|-
TGTGCCAGCAGCTACGAAGCGGGGGGCTTCTACAATGAGCAGTTCTTC
CASSYEAGGFYNEQFF
>TRBJ1-2|TRBV3-1/TRBV3-2|-|once
TGTGCCAGCAGCCAAGAAGGAACAGGGGGCTACACCTTC
CASSQEGTGGYTF
>TRBJ1-5|TRBV30|TRBD1|-
TGTGCCTGGAGCGCTGGGACAGGGTATCAGCCCCAGCATTTT
CAWSAGTGYQPQHF